One TCR beta chain is described in this entry. Relative to the germline gene, one junction end is altered; a read error may explain this. Unique molecular identifiers were added to individual cDNA molecules. In TCRdb, the 5' RACE reads were re-called with MiXCR into one record per CDR3 protein. The table lists more than 40,000 distinct CDR3 sequences, nearly 7.5% of them singletons. This sample is drawn from a study of early T cells in non-severe SARS-CoV-2 infection. Across the whole study: From unsorted whole blood, bulk RNA was sequenced, and the chains remained unpaired.

The CDR3 is 13 residues long. The germline V gene has CDR1 SEHNR and CDR2 FQNEAQ (reference sequence). The source material was whole blood. This TCR derives from an adult who was a healthcare worker with PCR-confirmed SARS-CoV-2 infection or an uninfected control (not recorded which). V and J are TRBV7-9 and TRBJ1-1, with no clear D. The CDR3 here is CASSQQMGTEVFF. Here the CDR3 DNA reads TGTGCCAGCAGCCAACAGATGGGCACTGAAGTTTTCTTT.